Included here is one TCR beta chain sequence, with context. The antigen remains unidentified. This entry is derived from a study of CD8 T cells in ankylosing spondylitis. Study-wide results and limits: Disease-linked clones reportedly showed significant enrichment in matched ankylosing spondylitis synovial fluid. Characteristic of ankylosing spondylitis blood, it appeared, was a TCR beta motif comprising several highly homologous variants.

Quantitative 5'-RACE with molecular barcodes generated TCR beta libraries. Each CDR3 protein is one row after TCRdb ran MiXCR on the 5' RACE reads. The sample lists about 440,000 distinct CDR3 sequences; roughly a sixth were seen once. This CDR3 comprises 15 residues. Losses at the gene ends were 4 bases for V and 7 bases for J; bases not matched to a gene: 9. Germline CDR1 and CDR2: MDHEN and SYDVKM. The sample was blood, either unsorted or a sorted T cell fraction (not recorded which). The chain has TRBV28 and TRBJ2-1; 8 nucleotides agree with TRBD2. This clonotype was sampled from a male donor with ankylosing spondylitis. CDR3 sequence (DNA): TGTGCCAGCAGTTACCGGGCCCAGCGGGGGAATGAGCAGTTCTTC. As protein: CASSYRAQRGNEQFF.